This TCR beta chain comes out of a study of vaccination effects on CD4 cells after COVID-19. Overall study context: There were a few convalescent patients sampled both early and late after vaccination. Samples gathered post-vaccine arrived a median of 72 days past the second dose.

The ViraFEST assay expanded antigen-specific CD4+ T cells with viral peptide pools before sequencing. A roughly ten-day culture period preceded the isolation of CD4+ T cells. SARS-CoV-2 infected the person between March and December 2020, as confirmed by PCR. Every participant took two doses of the BNT162b2 or mRNA-1273 vaccine. The V and J ends lost 2 bases and 0 bases respectively, with 11 bases between them. Germline V gene sequence: CDR1 MNHEY, CDR2 SVGAGI. The CDR3 has 15 residues. Libraries were prepared by immunoSEQ multiplex PCR; TCRdb keeps only in-frame clonotypes and omits some of them. The sample contains about 18,000 clones, 76% of which appear only once. As regards this clone: Its antigen remains unidentified.

General observations from the study: Both infection-induced and vaccine-induced clones contracted markedly at late post-vaccination timepoints.

The TCR sequence derives from a human donor who had a prior SARS-CoV-2 infection. This specimen was CD4+ T cells from PBMCs cultured with SARS-CoV-2 spike peptides, taken after COVID-19 vaccination. The genes are TRBV6-5 and TRBJ2-7; D unclear. CDR3 sequence: CASSYPARHSYEQYF. The DNA of the CDR3 is TGTGCCAGCAGTTACCCGGCCCGACACTCCTACGAGCAGTACTTC.